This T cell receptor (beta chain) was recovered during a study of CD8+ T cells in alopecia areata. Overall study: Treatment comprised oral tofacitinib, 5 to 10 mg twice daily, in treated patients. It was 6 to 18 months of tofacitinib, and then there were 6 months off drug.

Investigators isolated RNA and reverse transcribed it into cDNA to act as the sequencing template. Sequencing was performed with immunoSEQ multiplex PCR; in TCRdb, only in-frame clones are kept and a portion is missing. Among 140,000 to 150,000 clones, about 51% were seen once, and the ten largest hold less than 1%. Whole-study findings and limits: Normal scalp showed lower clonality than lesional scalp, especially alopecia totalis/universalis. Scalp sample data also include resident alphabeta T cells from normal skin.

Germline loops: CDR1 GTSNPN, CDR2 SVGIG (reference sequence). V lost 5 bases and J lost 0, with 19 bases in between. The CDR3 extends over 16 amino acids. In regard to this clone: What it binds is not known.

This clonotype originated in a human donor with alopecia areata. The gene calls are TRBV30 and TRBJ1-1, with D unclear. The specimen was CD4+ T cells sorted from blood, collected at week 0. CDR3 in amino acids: CAWRPAGGIVNTEAFF. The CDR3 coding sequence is TGTGCCTGGCGCCCCGCCGGTGGAATAGTGAACACTGAAGCTTTCTTT.